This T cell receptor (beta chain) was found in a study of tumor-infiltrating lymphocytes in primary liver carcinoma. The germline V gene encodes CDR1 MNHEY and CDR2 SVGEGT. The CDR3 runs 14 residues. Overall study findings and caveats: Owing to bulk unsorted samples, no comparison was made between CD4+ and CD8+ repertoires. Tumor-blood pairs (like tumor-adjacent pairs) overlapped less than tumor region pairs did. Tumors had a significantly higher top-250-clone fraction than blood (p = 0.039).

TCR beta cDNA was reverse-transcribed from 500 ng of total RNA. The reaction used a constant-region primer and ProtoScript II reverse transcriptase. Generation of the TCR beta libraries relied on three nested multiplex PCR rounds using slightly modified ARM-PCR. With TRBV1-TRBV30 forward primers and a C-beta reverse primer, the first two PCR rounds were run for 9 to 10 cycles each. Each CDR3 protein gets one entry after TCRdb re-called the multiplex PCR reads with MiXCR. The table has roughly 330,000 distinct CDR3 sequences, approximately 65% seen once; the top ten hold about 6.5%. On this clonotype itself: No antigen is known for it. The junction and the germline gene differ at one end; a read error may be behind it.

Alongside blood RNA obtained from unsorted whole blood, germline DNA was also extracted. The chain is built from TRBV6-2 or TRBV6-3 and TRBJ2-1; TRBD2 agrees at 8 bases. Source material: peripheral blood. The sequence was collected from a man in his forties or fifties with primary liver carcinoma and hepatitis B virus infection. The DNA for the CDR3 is TGTGCCAGCAGTTACGAGCGGGAGTGCCCCTGGCAGTTTTTC. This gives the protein CASSYERECPWQFF.